This T cell receptor beta chain was retrieved from a study of regulatory T cells in long-lasting Graves disease. Both iRepertoire HTBI primers and Arm-PCR of CDR3 regions were used to build the TCR beta libraries. TCRdb independently ran MiXCR on the multiplex PCR reads; one entry per CDR3 protein. The repertoire holds about 540,000 distinct CDR3 sequences, with approximately 13% as singletons. This clonotype was seen many times. This sample's time point: newly diagnosed GD, antithyroid drugs for less than 3 months. From PBMCs, RNA was extracted and then used to make the TCR library. This same sample was also part of a study on T cells in Graves' hyperthyroidism and ophthalmopathy.

This sequence was found in a man in his thirties or forties with Graves disease. Here the sequenced sample was peripheral blood mononuclear cells (PBMCs), taken at new diagnosis, from a patient treated with antithyroid drugs.

CDR3 sequence (DNA): TGCAGCGTCCTGGGGGCCATGAACACTGAAGCTTTCTTT. This translates into CSVLGAMNTEAFF. This chain connects TRBV29-1 to TRBJ1-1; tentative D call: TRBD1 (6 bases). Looked up from germline, CDR1 is SQVTM and CDR2 is ANQGSEA. V lost 6 bases to trimming and J lost 0 bases, with 11 bases between them. The CDR3 is 13 amino acids.